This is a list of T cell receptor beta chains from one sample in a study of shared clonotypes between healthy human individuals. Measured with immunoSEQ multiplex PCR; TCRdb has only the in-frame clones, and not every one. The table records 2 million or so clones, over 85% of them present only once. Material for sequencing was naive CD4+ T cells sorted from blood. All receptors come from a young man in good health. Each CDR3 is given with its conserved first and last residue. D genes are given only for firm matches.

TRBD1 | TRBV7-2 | CASSFEGASYNEQFF
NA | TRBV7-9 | CASSLKWSQYF
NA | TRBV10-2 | CASSEGQGVYF
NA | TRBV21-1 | CASSKLRHYGYTF
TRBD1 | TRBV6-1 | CASSESDRGYEQYF
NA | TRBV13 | CASSRGPNEKLFF
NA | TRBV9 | CASSVEAMTDTQYF
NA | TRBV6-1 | CASSGARGRNYGYTF
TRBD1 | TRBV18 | CASSPPYRGDQPQHF
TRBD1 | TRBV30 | CAWSLGQGFADTQYF
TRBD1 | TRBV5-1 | CASSFRDRGREQYF
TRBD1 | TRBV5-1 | CASGEGTGTNTGELFF
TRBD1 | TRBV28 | CASSSEGTGNSPLHF
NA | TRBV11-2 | CASRAGPGELFF